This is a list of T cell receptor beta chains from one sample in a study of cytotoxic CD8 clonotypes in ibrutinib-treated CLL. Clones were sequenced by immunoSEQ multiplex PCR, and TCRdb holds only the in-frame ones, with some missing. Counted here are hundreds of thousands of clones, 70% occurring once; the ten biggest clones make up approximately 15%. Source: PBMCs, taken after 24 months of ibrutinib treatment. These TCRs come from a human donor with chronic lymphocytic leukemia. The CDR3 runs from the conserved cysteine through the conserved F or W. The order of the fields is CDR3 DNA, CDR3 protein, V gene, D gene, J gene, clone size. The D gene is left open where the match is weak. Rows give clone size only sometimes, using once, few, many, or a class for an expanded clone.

TGTGCCAGCACCTCTTTTATTACGAGCTCCTACGAGCAGTACTTC CASTSFITSSYEQYF TRBV28 NA TRBJ2-7 NA
TGTGCCTGGAGTGAAGGGCGGGAGTGGAATGAGCAGTTCTTC CAWSEGREWNEQFF TRBV30 TRBD2 TRBJ2-1 NA
TGTGCCATACAAGAGGGCCCCACAAACACTGAAGCTTTCTTT CAIQEGPTNTEAFF TRBV10-3 NA TRBJ1-1 once
TGTGCCAGCAGTTCCTCGGGCGCCAACTATGGCTACACCTTC CASSSSGANYGYTF TRBV28 NA TRBJ1-2 few
TGTGCCAGCAGTTCAATCCATGAGACCCAGTACTTC CASSSIHETQYF TRBV28 NA TRBJ2-5 NA
TGTGCCAGCAGCCTAGGATGGGTAGGCGAGCAGTACTTC CASSLGWVGEQYF TRBV7-2 NA TRBJ2-7 NA
TGTGCCAGCAGCCTAAGTTGGGGCAAGGGGCCTAAGGACGGCTACACCTTC CASSLSWGKGPKDGYTF TRBV7-2 NA TRBJ1-2 once
TGCGCCAGCAGTGCTGGACTTGTCTATGGCTACACCTTC CASSAGLVYGYTF TRBV10-2 NA TRBJ1-2 NA
TGTGCCAGCAGCTTAGGAGGGGGCACTGAAGCTTTCTTT CASSLGGGTEAFF TRBV7-9 NA TRBJ1-1 NA
TGTGCCAGTAGTGGCCGGGGAGGGTACGAGCAGTACTTC CASSGRGGYEQYF TRBV19 TRBD2 TRBJ2-7 NA
TGTGCCAGCAGCGTAGGAGGACCGCTGGCGGGGGAGCTGTTTTTT CASSVGGPLAGELFF TRBV9 NA TRBJ2-2 NA
TGTGCCAGCAGCTTGGTAGGCCAAGGCTCTGGGGCCAACGTCCTGACTTTC CASSLVGQGSGANVLTF TRBV5-5 NA TRBJ2-6 NA
TGTGCCATCAACAACAAGCGGGCCACCTACAATGAGCAGTTCTTC CAINNKRATYNEQFF TRBV10-3 NA TRBJ2-1 NA